This TCR beta chain was profiled in a study of blood T cell repertoires in COVID-19. For the study at large: Researchers got acute and convalescent COVID-19 samples from the United States, Italy and Spain. PBMCs, B-cell-depleted T cells, or T cells provided the cDNA or gDNA that made up the material.

In the original analysis: Reference gene primer amplification yielded estimated nucleated cell counts. The method was immunoSEQ multiplex PCR; TCRdb's version includes in-frame clones alone and lacks a portion of them. That table is the source of V, J and clone size, and D and trimming were worked out from the DNA. The sample has some 220,000 clones; around 81% are singletons. Sequencing was carried out using peripheral blood. The TCR comes from a young woman who had recovered from COVID-19.

In DNA form, the CDR3 reads TGTGCCTCGTCGACTAGCGGGAGTCGCACAGATACGCAGTATTTT. It is translated as CASSTSGSRTDTQYF. The chain employs TRBV30 and TRBJ2-3; the match to TRBD2 covers 12 bases. The CDR3 spans 15 residues. Trimming cost V 7 bases and J 1 base; bases outside gene matches: 6. CDR1 and CDR2 from the germline V gene are GTSNPN and SVGIG (reference sequence).